This paragraph reports one T cell receptor beta chain. This sample is drawn from a study of blood T cell repertoires in COVID-19. Assignments of participants to cohorts depended upon their own reported clinical history. As originally analysed: Amplification of reference gene primers provided the estimated nucleated cell counts. This table comes from immunoSEQ multiplex PCR, and its TCRdb copy is limited to in-frame clones, with some not included. Clone size and the V and J calls come from that table; the DNA yielded D and trimming. The sample carries 300,000 or so clones, approximately 86% recorded once. The V end was cut by 4 bases, the J end by 6 bases, with 13 bases between. Germline assignment: CDR1 SGHNT and CDR2 YYREEE (reference sequence). The CDR3 contains 14 residues.

This receptor was obtained from a woman aged 40-49 years with acute COVID-19. The sample was PBMCs or T cells enriched from blood (not recorded which). J is TRBJ2-2 and V is TRBV5-4; D ambiguous. The CDR3 protein is CASSPDSASGELFF. CDR3 coding DNA: TGTGCCAGCAGCCCAGACTCAGCTTCCGGGGAGCTGTTTTTT.